This TCR beta chain is from a study of blood T cell repertoires in COVID-19. About the research overall: The United States, Italy and Spain provided the acute and convalescent COVID-19 samples.

Participants were aged roughly 18 to 89 years, lived in about two dozen US areas, and enrolled virtually. Clinical history reported by participants formed the basis on which cohorts were assigned. Assay used: immunoSEQ multiplex PCR; TCRdb lists only in-frame clones, some missing. The sample lists a few hundred thousand clones, roughly four fifths occurring once. Deletions cut 4 bases from V and 8 bases from J, with 20 bases between. Germline values: CDR1 SGHTA, CDR2 FQGNSA. This CDR3 spans 15 amino acids. The V call is TRBV7-2, the J call TRBJ1-2; unclear D gene. The sequenced material came from PBMCs or T cells enriched from blood (not recorded which). The source of this sequence is a man in his fifties who had recovered from COVID-19. The CDR3 DNA reads as TGTGCCAGCAGCTCCCCCCCGATTACGGGTCAGGGCTACACCTTC. Amino acid sequence: CASSSPPITGQGYTF. Looking up the rest from reference TRBV7-2 and TRBJ1-2 gives the full variable domain: GAGVSQSPSNKVTEKGKDVELRCDPISGHTALYWYRQSLGQGLEFLIYFQGNSAPDKSGLPSDRFSAERTGGSVSTLTIQRTQQEDSAVYLCASSSPPITGQGYTFGSGTRLTVV.